The 19 T cell receptor beta chains in this list originate from one sample, sequenced in a study of cytomegalovirus exposure and HLA in healthy donors. The PCR ran on 60 Vbeta and 13 Jbeta primers. Clones were read by immunoSEQ multiplex PCR, and TCRdb kept only the in-frame ones, dropping some. The data hold 120,000 or so clones, with 80% observed a single time. The sample was PBMCs. The receptors come from a man aged 30 to 45 in good health and CMV-seropositive.

The chain employs TRBV6-5 and TRBJ2-3; TRBD1 matches 9 bases. The CDR3 totals 15 residues. The germline CDR1 and CDR2 sequences are MNHEY and SVGAGI. Losses at the gene ends were 7 bases for V and 3 bases for J; bases not matched to a gene: 8. The CDR3: CASKVPGQGTDTQYF. The CDR3 DNA reads TGTGCCAGCAAAGTTCCGGGACAGGGTACAGATACGCAGTATTTT.

The chain links TRBV2 to TRBJ2-7; 13 nucleotides agree with TRBD2. Germline V gene data show CDR1 as SNHLY and CDR2 as FYNNEI. The junction had 13 bases not matched to a gene; V was cut back by 4 bases and J by 1 base. CDR3 length: 19 amino acids. The CDR3, as DNA: TGTGCCAGCAGTGTTAGATCGGGACTAGCGGGGCATCCTTCCTACGAGCAGTACTTC. Translating gives CASSVRSGLAGHPSYEQYF.

J is TRBJ2-1 and V is TRBV9; TRBD2 agrees at 8 bases. The J segment lost 7 bases and the V segment lost 3 bases, leaving 12 bases of the junction unmatched. Germline assignment: CDR1 SGDLS and CDR2 YYNGEE. The CDR3 has 16 residues. The CDR3 loop is CASSALGTSTINEQFF. CDR3 in DNA: TGTGCCAGCAGCGCGTTGGGGACTAGTACGATAAATGAGCAGTTCTTC.

The gene calls are TRBV9 and TRBJ1-2; TRBD1 might be the D (5 bases). Germline values: CDR1 SGDLS, CDR2 YYNGEE. V was shortened by 2 bases and J by 1 base, with 9 bases between the two germline ends. The CDR3 is 14 amino acids. The CDR3 loop is CASSVQGSNYGYTF. CDR3 in DNA: TGTGCCAGCAGCGTTCAGGGAAGTAACTATGGCTACACCTTC. The whole variable domain, filled in from reference TRBV9 and TRBJ1-2, reads DSGVTQTPKHLITATGQRVTLRCSPRSGDLSVYWYQQSLDQGLQFLIQYYNGEERAKGNILERFSAQQFPDLHSELNLSSLELGDSALYFCASSVQGSNYGYTFGSGTRLTVV.

This chain joins TRBV6-5 and TRBJ1-1; the D gene is possibly TRBD1 (6 bases). CDR1 MNHEY and CDR2 SVGAGI come from the germline V gene. This CDR3 contains 11 residues. Trimming shortened V by 6 bases and J by 8 bases, and 10 bases separated the two germline ends. CDR3 in DNA: TGTGCCAGCAGCCTCGGACAGGAAGCTTTCTTT. Its protein product is CASSLGQEAFF.

V usage is TRBV4-1 and J usage is TRBJ2-2, with 13 bases matching TRBD2. V was clipped by 0 bases and J by 3 bases; unmatched bases: 7. This CDR3 region has 19 residues. Germline CDR1 reads MGHRA; CDR2 reads YSYEKL. For the CDR3, the DNA is TGCGCCAGCAGCCAAGAGGGGGTACTAGCGGGGGGGTACACCGGGGAGCTGTTTTTT. Amino acid sequence: CASSQEGVLAGGYTGELFF.

The table lists this clone with a count of one. The chain combines TRBV6-5 with TRBJ1-1; D not certain. Trimming removed 5 bases at V and 2 bases at J, with 12 bases between. Germline assignment: CDR1 MNHEY and CDR2 SVGAGI. The CDR3 is 14 amino acids. The DNA of the CDR3 is TGTGCCAGCAGTACCGGACGGGATAACACTGAAGCTTTCTTT. Its translation: CASSTGRDNTEAFF.

The gene calls are TRBV4-2 and TRBJ2-2, with 7 positions matching TRBD2. CDR1 and CDR2 (germline): LGHNA, YNFKEQ. The CDR3 loop spans 17 amino acids. With 1 base clipped from V and 8 bases from J, the junction kept 13 bases outside the gene matches. CDR3 nucleotides: TGTGCCAGCAGCCAAGGTTCGCCTAGCGGCAAGGGAGGGGAGCTGTTTTTT. This sequence encodes CASSQGSPSGKGGELFF.

In its sample, this clone was seen once. The chain joins TRBV6-6 to TRBJ1-1, with 8 bases identical to TRBD1. CDR1 is MNHNY, CDR2 SVGAGI, per germline (reference sequence). CDR3 length: 14 amino acids. With V trimmed by 2 bases and J by 7 bases, 6 bases remained unmatched. CDR3 sequence: CASSYPTGADEAFF. For the CDR3, the DNA is TGTGCCAGCAGTTACCCGACAGGGGCGGATGAAGCTTTCTTT.

CDR3 protein: CASNPGVRGDTEAFF. Here the CDR3 DNA reads TGTGCCTCCAATCCCGGGGTTCGGGGGGACACTGAAGCTTTCTTT. The J gene is TRBJ1-1, the V gene TRBV2; possibly TRBD1 for D (5 bases). This CDR3 is built from 15 residues. Germline CDR1 SNHLY, CDR2 FYNNEI. The V end lost 11 bases, the J end lost 3 bases, and 22 bases lay between the germline ends. Full variable domain (remainder filled in from reference TRBV2 and TRBJ1-1): EPEVTQTPSHQVTQMGQEVILRCVPISNHLYFYWYRQILGQKVEFLVSFYNNEISEKSEIFDDQFSVERPDGSNFTLKIRSTKLEDSAMYFCASNPGVRGDTEAFFGQGTRLTVV.

CDR3 sequence: CASHDRGQYF. In nucleotides, the CDR3 is TGTGCCAGCCATGACAGAGGGCAGTACTTC. This rearrangement joins TRBV6-1 to TRBJ2-7; D might be TRBD1 (5 bases). Germline values: CDR1 MNHNS, CDR2 SASEGT. The CDR3 loop spans 10 amino acids. With 8 bases removed from V and 9 bases from J, the gap between germline ends came to 11 bases.

The chain carries TRBV29-1 and TRBJ1-1; D not resolved. From germline, CDR1 is SQVTM and CDR2 ANQGSEA. Trimming pared 3 bases from V and 2 bases from J, leaving 10 bases between. The CDR3 sequence is 13 residues long. The CDR3 region has the DNA TGCAGCGTTGACCGAGGGATTAACACTGAAGCTTTCTTT. It is translated as CSVDRGINTEAFF.

This chain joins TRBV10-1 and TRBJ2-7; 10 nucleotides agree with TRBD1. Germline CDR1 is WNHNN and CDR2 is SYGVQD (reference sequence). V shed 0 bases and J 3 bases; nucleotides not matched to a gene: 5. CDR3 length: 16 amino acids. CDR3 coding DNA: TGCGCCAGCAGTGAGTCGACCTGGGACAGGGGCTACGAGCAGTACTTC. This encodes CASSESTWDRGYEQYF.

V gene TRBV19 combines with J gene TRBJ1-1, with 7 nucleotides matching TRBD1. Per the germline V gene, CDR1 is LNHDA and CDR2 is SQIVND (reference sequence). J was trimmed by 4 bases and V by 4 bases; bases with no gene match: 3. The CDR3 spans 13 residues. CDR3 coding DNA: TGTGCCAGTAGTAGACAGGGCCCCACTGAAGCTTTCTTT. Translated: CASSRQGPTEAFF.

As to this clone: This sample includes further DNA sequences coding for the same CDR3. The chain has TRBV7-8 and TRBJ2-1; D remains unclear. This CDR3 comprises 12 residues. CDR1 and CDR2 (germline): SGHVS, FQNEAQ. The germline V and J ends were trimmed by 1 base and 10 bases, with 8 bases remaining between them. The CDR3 nucleotides read TGTGCCAGCAGCTTAGGAGGTGGGGAGCAGTTCTTC. Translating it yields CASSLGGGEQFF. The full variable domain, rest sourced from reference TRBV7-8 and TRBJ2-1, is GAGVSQSPRYKVAKRGQDVALRCDPISGHVSLFWYQQALGQGPEFLTYFQNEAQLDKSGLPSDRFFAERPEGSVSTLKIQRTQQEDSAVYLCASSLGGGEQFFGPGTRLTVL.

This chain links TRBV5-6 with TRBJ1-5; 7 nucleotides align to TRBD1. Trimming removed 1 base from V and 2 bases from J; junction bases left unmatched: 6. CDR1 and CDR2 (germline): SGHDT, YYEEEE. The CDR3 covers 16 residues. The CDR3 loop reads CASSLSLGGGNQPQHF. As DNA, the CDR3 is TGTGCCAGCAGCTTGTCTTTAGGGGGCGGCAATCAGCCCCAGCATTTT.

The V gene is TRBV9, the J gene TRBJ1-3, with TRBD1 matching 10 bases. This CDR3 spans 16 amino acids. Trimming cost V 4 bases and J 4 bases; bases outside gene matches: 8. Germline V gene data show CDR1 as SGDLS and CDR2 as YYNGEE. The CDR3 region is CASSFGTGARGNTIYF. For the CDR3, the DNA is TGTGCCAGCAGCTTTGGGACAGGGGCACGGGGAAACACCATATATTTT. The whole variable domain, filled in from reference TRBV9 and TRBJ1-3, reads DSGVTQTPKHLITATGQRVTLRCSPRSGDLSVYWYQQSLDQGLQFLIQYYNGEERAKGNILERFSAQQFPDLHSELNLSSLELGDSALYFCASSFGTGARGNTIYFGEGSWLTVV.

The chain joins TRBV6-1 to TRBJ2-6; TRBD2 matches 11 bases. This CDR3 is built from 16 residues. J gave up 3 bases and V 2 bases, and 0 bases lay outside the gene matches. In germline, CDR1 is MNHNS, CDR2 SASEGT. The CDR3 here is CASSELAGGGANVLTF. The CDR3 bases are TGTGCCAGCAGTGAACTAGCGGGGGGTGGGGCCAACGTCCTGACTTTC.

The chain carries TRBV6-6 and TRBJ1-1; D might be TRBD1 (6 bases). The CDR3 contains 15 residues. Germline CDR1 and CDR2: MNHNY and SVGAGI (reference sequence). V shed 5 bases and J shed 3 bases, with 16 bases lying between them. This CDR3 is CASSPKRGGDTEAFF. The CDR3 DNA sequence: TGTGCCAGCAGTCCAAAAAGAGGGGGGGACACTGAAGCTTTCTTT.